These 28 T cell receptor beta chains came from one sample sequenced in a study of shared clonotypes between healthy human individuals. Profiled with immunoSEQ multiplex PCR; TCRdb holds only in-frame clones, not every one. The table has about half a million clones, almost 80% seen once; the top ten hold around 12%. The sample comprised PBMCs. The receptors originated from a woman aged 40 to 50 in good health. Some clones in this sample may be carry-over from other donors' samples.

The J gene is TRBJ1-2, the V gene TRBV29-1; D not resolved. Germline V gene data show CDR1 as SQVTM and CDR2 as ANQGSEA. The CDR3 totals 13 residues. V was cut by 3 bases and J by 5 bases, with 13 bases left in between. In DNA form, the CDR3 reads TGCAGCGTTGATGGACCGCCGCCTTATGGCTACACCTTC. Encoded protein: CSVDGPPPYGYTF. The full variable domain, rest sourced from reference TRBV29-1 and TRBJ1-2, is SAVISQKPSRDICQRGTSLTIQCQVDSQVTMMFWYRQQPGQSLTLIATANQGSEATYESGFVIDKFPISRPNLTFSTLTVSNMSPEDSSIYLCSVDGPPPYGYTFGSGTRLTVV.

V is TRBV27 and J is TRBJ2-7; TRBD2 matches at 10 bases. The CDR3 length is 16 residues. Germline lookup yields CDR1 MNHEY and CDR2 SMNVEV (reference sequence). Trimming removed 5 bases from V and 6 bases from J; junction bases left unmatched: 13. For the CDR3, the DNA is TGTGCCAGCAGTCGGGGGGGGTTAGCGGGAGGATTCGAGCAGTACTTC. This encodes CASSRGGLAGGFEQYF.

The V call is TRBV28, the J call TRBJ2-2; the match to TRBD2 covers 8 bases. The V gene end was trimmed by 2 bases and the J gene end by 2 bases; junction bases not matched to a gene: 1. CDR3 length: 15 residues. In germline, CDR1 is MDHEN, CDR2 SYDVKM. Here the CDR3 reads CASSLSGRNTGELFF. DNA for the CDR3: TGTGCCAGCAGTTTAAGCGGGAGAAACACCGGGGAGCTGTTTTTT.

The CDR3 reads CASSRDSNYGYTF. The CDR3 nucleotides read TGTGCCAGCAGCCGCGACTCAAACTATGGCTACACCTTC. This chain connects TRBV7-2 to TRBJ1-2; D is unclear. This CDR3 is 13 amino acids long. V was cut by 5 bases and J by 2 bases, with 9 bases left in between. Germline loops: CDR1 SGHTA, CDR2 FQGNSA.

Note on this clone: Germline is not matched at one junction end, which may reflect a read error. The chain joins TRBV18 to TRBJ1-1, with TRBD1 matching over 7 bases. The CDR3 has 16 amino acids. The germline V gene encodes CDR1 KGHSH and CDR2 LQKENI. CDR3 DNA: TGTGCCAGCTCGCCACCACAGGGGATGTGGTACACTGAAGCTTTCTTT. Its translation: CASSPPQGMWYTEAFF.

The V call is TRBV7-9, the J call TRBJ1-1; TRBD1 is a possible D gene (5 bases). The germline gives CDR1 SEHNR, CDR2 FQNEAQ (reference sequence). The CDR3 contains 13 residues. V was pared by 1 base and J by 9 bases, with 12 bases between. The CDR3 is CASSLELGVKAFF. Here the CDR3 DNA reads TGTGCCAGCAGCTTAGAGTTAGGGGTCAAAGCTTTCTTT.

The chain has TRBV6-5 and TRBJ2-3, with D hard to call. The CDR3 sequence is 15 residues long. The germline V gene encodes CDR1 MNHEY and CDR2 SVGAGI. The V gene lost 2 bases and the J gene lost 2 bases, with 11 bases spanning the gap. The CDR3: CASSYRDTNTDTQYF. As DNA, the CDR3 is TGTGCCAGCAGTTACCGCGACACCAACACAGATACGCAGTATTTT.

V is TRBV11-2 and J is TRBJ2-1; 11 bases are a match to TRBD2. This CDR3 comprises 15 residues. The germline gives CDR1 SGHAT, CDR2 FQNNGV. The junction had 2 bases not matched to a gene; V was cut back by 5 bases and J by 2 bases. In DNA, the CDR3 is TGTGCCAGCAGCGAACTAGCGGGAGCCTACAATGAGCAGTTCTTC. The encoded protein is CASSELAGAYNEQFF.

The chain is built from TRBV5-1 and TRBJ2-2; D is perhaps TRBD2 (6 bases). From germline, CDR1 is SGHRS and CDR2 YFSETQ. Between the trimmed V and J ends, which lost 2 bases and 0 bases, there was a span of 11 bases. CDR3 size: 16 residues. This CDR3 is CASSFSGVTNTGELFF. The CDR3 DNA follows: TGCGCCAGCAGCTTCTCGGGGGTTACGAACACCGGGGAGCTGTTTTTT.

A single count supports this clone. The CDR3 region has the DNA TGTGCCAGTAGCGTCGGGACGCCTAGCAATCAGCCCCAGCATTTT. Residues: CASSVGTPSNQPQHF. The chain joins TRBV19 to TRBJ1-5; TRBD1 might be the D (5 bases). The CDR3 is 15 amino acids. V lost 6 bases to trimming and J lost 0 bases, with 12 bases between them. Germline-derived CDR1 and CDR2 are LNHDA and SQIVND (reference sequence). Based on the CDR3 plus reference TRBV19 and TRBJ1-5, the full variable domain is DGGITQSPKYLFRKEGQNVTLSCEQNLNHDAMYWYRQDPGQGLRLIYYSQIVNDFQKGDIAEGYSVSREKKESFPLTVTSAQKNPTAFYLCASSVGTPSNQPQHFGDGTRLSIL.

V usage is TRBV11-1 and J usage is TRBJ1-5; D call uncertain. With 5 bases removed from V and 0 bases from J, the gap between germline ends came to 11 bases. The CDR3 is 15 amino acids. Germline CDR1 SGHAT, CDR2 FQDESV (reference sequence). The CDR3 loop is CASSPDGHSNQPQHF. DNA for the CDR3: TGTGCCAGCAGCCCTGACGGGCATAGCAATCAGCCCCAGCATTTT.

This clone has just one count. Here the CDR3 DNA reads TGTGCCAGCAGCCGACCCTACGGGATGAACACTGAAGCTTTCTTT. It codes for CASSRPYGMNTEAFF. J is TRBJ1-1 and V is TRBV13, with D uncertain. Germline-derived CDR1 and CDR2 are PRHDT and FYEKMQ (reference sequence). The germline V and J ends were trimmed by 5 bases and 0 bases, with 13 bases remaining between them. The CDR3 runs to 15 residues.

This clone was picked up many times. Other nucleotide sequences from this sample produce the same CDR3. The chain combines TRBV18 with TRBJ1-5, with D unclear. The CDR3 is 14 residues long. The V gene's germline CDR1 is KGHSH and CDR2 LQKENI. Trimming left V 5 bases short and J 0 bases short, with 8 bases between. The CDR3 nucleotides read TGTGCCAGCTCAGAGGCCTATAGCAATCAGCCCCAGCATTTT. Its protein product is CASSEAYSNQPQHF.

This rearrangement joins TRBV28 to TRBJ1-5; TRBD1 might be the D (5 bases). The CDR3 spans 15 residues. Germline V gives CDR1 MDHEN, CDR2 SYDVKM. Trimming stripped 4 bases from V and 1 base from J, with 11 bases between. CDR3 amino acids: CASSSVRVSNQPQHF. In nucleotides, the CDR3 is TGTGCCAGCAGTTCGGTCAGGGTGAGCAATCAGCCCCAGCATTTT.

The genes are TRBV19 and TRBJ1-5; 8 bases are a match to TRBD1. This CDR3 has 15 residues. Germline V lookup: CDR1 LNHDA, CDR2 SQIVND (reference sequence). After removal of 5 bases from V and 4 bases from J, the junction contained 7 bases not matched to a gene. For the CDR3, the DNA is TGTGCCAGTAGTCAAGGGACAGGTTCTAATCAGCCCCAGCATTTT. Amino acid sequence: CASSQGTGSNQPQHF.

Comment on this clone: A far larger clone is only one base removed, so a read error is likely. The identical CDR3 is also encoded by other nucleotide sequences in the sample. This chain links TRBV18 with TRBJ1-4; 7 bases are shared with TRBD1. Germline V CDR1 and CDR2: KGHSH, LQKENI. The CDR3 extends over 15 amino acids. CDR3 bases: TGTGCCAGCTCACCGCCGACAGGGCTGGATGAAAAACTGTTTTTC. This gives the protein CASSPPTGLDEKLFF.

The V and J genes are TRBV2 and TRBJ1-5; unclear D gene. The CDR3 is made up of 13 amino acids. Trimming left V 4 bases short and J 4 bases short, with 8 bases between. Germline V CDR1 and CDR2: SNHLY, FYNNEI. The CDR3 sequence: CASSVERNQPQHF. CDR3 DNA sequence: TGTGCCAGCAGTGTTGAGAGGAATCAGCCCCAGCATTTT.

This rearrangement joins TRBV7-2 to TRBJ2-7; the D gene is possibly TRBD1 (5 bases). Trimming cost V 1 base and J 5 bases, with 15 bases left between them. Germline lookup yields CDR1 SGHTA and CDR2 FQGNSA. The CDR3 contains 15 residues. The CDR3 nucleotides are TGTGCCAGCAGCTTAGTAGGGGCCTTAAGGCACGAGCAGTACTTC. This gives the protein CASSLVGALRHEQYF.

V usage is TRBV10-2 and J usage is TRBJ2-1, with a tentative D call TRBD2 (6 bases). V lost 6 bases, J lost 9 bases, and 15 bases lay in between. CDR3 length: 13 residues. Germline V gene lookup returns CDR1 WSHSY and CDR2 SAAADI. For the CDR3, the DNA is TGCGCCAGCAGAAGACTAGTTATGGGTGAGCAGTTCTTC. This codes for CASRRLVMGEQFF.

On this clone: A much larger clone lies a single base off, so this may be a read error. This rearrangement joins TRBV7-2 to TRBJ2-2, with D unclear. Deletions cut 3 bases from V and 1 base from J, with 0 bases between. Germline lookup yields CDR1 SGHTA and CDR2 FQGNSA. The CDR3 sequence is 12 residues long. For the CDR3, the DNA is TGTGCCAGCAGCTTGAACACCGGGGAGCTGTTTTTT. Amino acid sequence: CASSLNTGELFF.

The chain recombines TRBV11-2 with TRBJ2-1; 8 bases align to TRBD2. The germline CDR1 and CDR2 sequences are SGHAT and FQNNGV. The CDR3 has 16 residues. The V and J ends lost 3 bases and 3 bases, in that order; junction bases with no gene match: 7. DNA of the CDR3: TGTGCCAGCAGCTTGGCGGGGGGCCCGGACTACAATGAGCAGTTCTTC. It translates to CASSLAGGPDYNEQFF.

The chain employs TRBV19 and TRBJ2-5, with 8 bases that match TRBD1. This CDR3 has 14 residues. The junction had 3 bases not matched to a gene; V was cut back by 5 bases and J by 1 base. Germline CDR1 reads LNHDA; CDR2 reads SQIVND (reference sequence). This CDR3 reads CASSLQGVQETQYF. The CDR3 DNA is TGTGCCAGTAGTCTACAGGGGGTCCAAGAGACCCAGTACTTC.

The DNA of the CDR3 is TGTGCCAGCACGGTCTGGACAGGGGACGCAACTAATGAAAAACTGTTTTTT. It translates to CASTVWTGDATNEKLFF. The chain uses TRBV2 and TRBJ1-4; 9 positions match TRBD1. Germline V gives CDR1 SNHLY, CDR2 FYNNEI. V dropped 7 bases and J dropped 0; count of bases not matched to a gene: 9. The CDR3 has 17 residues.

This clone was detected a few times. This chain connects TRBV30 to TRBJ1-4; no clear D gene. In germline, CDR1 is GTSNPN, CDR2 SVGIG (reference sequence). There are 13 residues in the CDR3. V lost 0 bases, J lost 5 bases, and 7 bases lay in between. CDR3 sequence: CAWSVHRNEKLFF. The CDR3 coding sequence is TGTGCCTGGAGTGTACACCGGAATGAAAAACTGTTTTTT.

This clone was observed a few times. J is TRBJ2-5 and V is TRBV19; tentative D call: TRBD2 (5 bases). Per germline, CDR1 LNHDA and CDR2 SQIVND (reference sequence). The germline V and J ends were trimmed by 5 bases and 2 bases, with 15 bases remaining between them. The CDR3 is 15 amino acids. CDR3 sequence: CASSPRVASQETQYF. As DNA, the CDR3 is TGTGCCAGTAGTCCCCGGGTAGCGTCACAAGAGACCCAGTACTTC. Full variable domain (missing parts from reference TRBV19 and TRBJ2-5): DGGITQSPKYLFRKEGQNVTLSCEQNLNHDAMYWYRQDPGQGLRLIYYSQIVNDFQKGDIAEGYSVSREKKESFPLTVTSAQKNPTAFYLCASSPRVASQETQYFGPGTRLLVL.

This clone showed up just once. The V call is TRBV7-2, the J call TRBJ2-7, with D perhaps matching TRBD1 (6 bases). The V end was cut by 5 bases, the J end by 2 bases, with 22 bases between. The CDR3 is 17 amino acids. Germline assignment: CDR1 SGHTA and CDR2 FQGNSA. The CDR3 loop reads CASSLTHRAILAYEQYF. The CDR3, as DNA: TGTGCCAGCAGCCTAACCCACAGGGCGATACTAGCCTACGAGCAGTACTTC.

V gene TRBV9 combines with J gene TRBJ2-1; TRBD2 aligns across 15 bases. CDR1 and CDR2 (germline): SGDLS, YYNGEE. J was trimmed by 8 bases and V by 4 bases; bases with no gene match: 7. The CDR3 is made up of 16 amino acids. CDR3 region: CASSPGLAGGWYEQFF. DNA for the CDR3: TGTGCCAGCAGCCCGGGACTAGCGGGAGGATGGTATGAGCAGTTCTTC. Based on the CDR3 plus reference TRBV9 and TRBJ2-1, the full variable domain is DSGVTQTPKHLITATGQRVTLRCSPRSGDLSVYWYQQSLDQGLQFLIQYYNGEERAKGNILERFSAQQFPDLHSELNLSSLELGDSALYFCASSPGLAGGWYEQFFGPGTRLTVL.

This clone was counted many times. V and J are TRBV6-4 and TRBJ1-2; tentative D call: TRBD1 (6 bases). Between the trimmed V and J ends, which lost 3 bases and 8 bases, there was a span of 19 bases. CDR1 is MRHNA and CDR2 is SNTAGT in the germline V gene. CDR3 length: 15 amino acids. CDR3 sequence: CASSELPGGAGGYTF. DNA for the CDR3: TGTGCCAGCAGTGAGCTGCCCGGGGGCGCGGGGGGCTACACCTTC.